This T cell receptor beta chain was captured in a study of blood T cell repertoires in COVID-19. Study in general: Samples of COVID-19 (acute and convalescent) were obtained from the United States, Italy and Spain.

Methods used by the authors: Using reference gene primer amplification, nucleated cell counts were estimated. Assay: immunoSEQ multiplex PCR; the TCRdb copy retains only in-frame clones and omits some. The DNA was the basis for D and trimming; V, J and clone size are from that table. The sample lists 150,000 to 200,000 clones, 70% to 90% seen once, with 9.5% to 13% in the top ten. This clone was picked up one time. J was trimmed by 0 bases and V by 5 bases; bases with no gene match: 14. In germline, CDR1 is LNHDA, CDR2 SQIVND (reference sequence). CDR3 length equals 21 residues. The sample taken for sequencing was peripheral blood. The origin of this receptor is a human donor with active or convalescent COVID-19. The donor label of this sample is uncertain. The V gene is TRBV19, the J gene TRBJ2-6; 12 bases match TRBD1. CDR3 region: CASSGRDRGRPRLSGANVLTF. The CDR3 coding sequence is TGTGCCAGTAGTGGCCGGGACAGGGGGCGGCCCAGACTCTCTGGGGCCAACGTCCTGACTTTC.